Below are 11 T cell receptor beta chains sequenced from a single sample in a study of OX40 agonist ivuxolimab in advanced cancers. The library was made by the immunoSEQ multiplex PCR assay. TCRdb provides this immuneACCESS table in a form limited to in-frame rearrangements. Some clones are lacking; in checked studies, under half of them reflect an unresolved V gene, and why the rest are absent is not known. The sample data list 36,000 or so clones, and 60% to 80% of these were observed just once. The leading ten clones occupy over 20% of the sample. This specimen was CD4+ or CD8+ T cells sorted from blood, taken in a trial of the OX40 agonist ivuxolimab. Receptors originate from an adult with an advanced solid tumor such as melanoma, head and neck, liver or kidney cancer.

V usage is TRBV7-2 and J usage is TRBJ2-2; 7 bases are shared with TRBD2. This CDR3 contains 16 residues. Trimming took 0 bases from V and 6 from J; bases not matched to a gene: 7. Per the germline V gene, CDR1 is SGHTA and CDR2 is FQGNSA. The CDR3 region has the DNA TGTGCCAGCAGCTTAGCGGTGGGGACTACGGCCGGGGAGCTGTTTTTT. It encodes CASSLAVGTTAGELFF.

The rearrangement joins TRBV7-3 to TRBJ2-5; the D gene is possibly TRBD1 (5 bases). The ends were cut back, 0 bases at V and 2 bases at J, with 10 bases in the middle. Looked up from germline, CDR1 is SGHTA and CDR2 is FQGTGA. This CDR3 is 15 amino acids long. The CDR3 DNA reads as TGTGCCAGCAGCTTAACATGGGGCCAGCAAGAGACCCAGTACTTC. Translating it yields CASSLTWGQQETQYF.

The chain links TRBV4-3 to TRBJ2-2, with TRBD1 as a possible D gene (5 bases). CDR3 length equals 17 residues. From germline, CDR1 is LGHNA and CDR2 YSLEER. V lost 0 bases, J lost 4 bases, and 15 bases lay in between. The CDR3 is CASSQDLGVASTGELFF. The CDR3 DNA reads as TGCGCCAGCAGCCAAGATCTAGGGGTAGCTTCCACCGGGGAGCTGTTTTTT.

This chain connects TRBV10-2 to TRBJ2-7; TRBD2 matches at 11 bases. J lost 9 bases, V lost 2 bases, and 0 bases had no gene match. The CDR3 extends over 12 amino acids. Germline V lookup: CDR1 WSHSY, CDR2 SAAADI. The CDR3 region has the DNA TGCGCCAGCAGTGAGCTAGCGGGGGGGCAGTACTTC. Protein product: CASSELAGGQYF.

This clone has only one observation. V and J are TRBV7-6 and TRBJ2-2, with D possibly TRBD2 on 5 matching bases. Trimming took off 0 bases at V and 6 bases at J, with 8 bases between the two ends. Germline CDR1 reads SGHVS; CDR2 reads FNYEAQ. The CDR3 extends over 14 amino acids. In nucleotides, the CDR3 is TGTGCCAGCAGCTTAGCGCGGGTTGCCGGGGAGCTGTTTTTT. Residues: CASSLARVAGELFF.

This chain uses TRBV28 with TRBJ1-6, with TRBD1 matching 7 bases. Germline values: CDR1 MDHEN, CDR2 SYDVKM. V was pared by 2 bases and J by 3 bases, with 4 bases of the junction left unmatched. The CDR3 is 16 amino acids. The CDR3 DNA follows: TGTGCCAGCAGTTTAGGGACAGCGTACTATAATTCACCCCTCCACTTT. This sequence encodes CASSLGTAYYNSPLHF.

The gene calls are TRBV28 and TRBJ2-5; weak D call: TRBD1 (7 bases). The germline gives CDR1 MDHEN, CDR2 SYDVKM. Trimming stripped 3 bases from V and 2 bases from J, with 13 bases between. The CDR3 consists of 15 residues. The CDR3, as DNA: TGTGCCAGCAGTTTGATGCGGGACAGTCAAGAGACCCAGTACTTC. Amino acid sequence: CASSLMRDSQETQYF. The full variable domain, rest sourced from reference TRBV28 and TRBJ2-5, is DVKVTQSSRYLVKRTGEKVFLECVQDMDHENMFWYRQDPGLGLRLIYFSYDVKMKEKGDIPEGYSVSREKKERFSLILESASTNQTSMYLCASSLMRDSQETQYFGPGTRLLVL.

The chain links TRBV4-3 to TRBJ2-1; D uncertain. The CDR3 runs 16 residues. Germline-derived CDR1 and CDR2 are LGHNA and YSLEER. The V end was cut by 0 bases, the J end by 8 bases, with 17 bases between. CDR3 nucleotide sequence: TGCGCCAGCAGCCAAGATCCCCGTCCCCCCCAATATGAGCAGTTCTTC. Protein: CASSQDPRPPQYEQFF.

The chain combines TRBV2 with TRBJ2-5; 10 bases align to TRBD1. The J call may be incorrect, as the DNA end agrees better with TRBJ2-7. The CDR3 spans 14 residues. Germline lookup yields CDR1 SNHLY and CDR2 FYNNEI. The CDR3 is CASSSTGGYSEQYF. For the CDR3, the DNA is TGTGCCAGCAGCTCGACAGGGGGCTATAGCGAGCAGTACTTC.

The gene calls are TRBV15 and TRBJ1-1; no clear D. Germline loops: CDR1 LNHNV, CDR2 YYDKDF (reference sequence). The CDR3 runs 13 residues. The ends were cut back, 6 bases at V and 0 bases at J, with 8 bases in the middle. In DNA, the CDR3 is TGTGCCACCAGTAACACAGTGAACACTGAAGCTTTCTTT. Protein: CATSNTVNTEAFF.

This sequence joins TRBV7-8 and TRBJ1-6, with TRBD1 matching 7 bases. CDR1 is SGHVS, CDR2 FQNEAQ, per germline. The CDR3 has 16 residues. V shed 1 base, J shed 9 bases, and the junction held 9 bases outside the gene matches. For the CDR3, the DNA is TGTGCCAGCAGCTTAGGCGAAGGGGGCTTCTCTTCACCCCTCCACTTT. Translated, it gives CASSLGEGGFSSPLHF. Combining the CDR3 with reference TRBV7-8 and TRBJ1-6 gives the whole variable domain GAGVSQSPRYKVAKRGQDVALRCDPISGHVSLFWYQQALGQGPEFLTYFQNEAQLDKSGLPSDRFFAERPEGSVSTLKIQRTQQEDSAVYLCASSLGEGGFSSPLHFGNGTRLTVT.